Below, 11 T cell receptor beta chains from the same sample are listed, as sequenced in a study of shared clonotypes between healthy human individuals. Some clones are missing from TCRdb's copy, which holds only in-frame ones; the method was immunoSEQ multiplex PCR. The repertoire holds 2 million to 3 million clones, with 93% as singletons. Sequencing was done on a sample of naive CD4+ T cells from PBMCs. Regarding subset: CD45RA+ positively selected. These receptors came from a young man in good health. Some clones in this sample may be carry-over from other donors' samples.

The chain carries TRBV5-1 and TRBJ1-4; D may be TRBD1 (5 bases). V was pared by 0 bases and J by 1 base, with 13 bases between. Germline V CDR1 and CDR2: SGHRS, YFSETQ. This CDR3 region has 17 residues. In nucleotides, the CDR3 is TGCGCCAGCAGCTTGGGCCCCACAGGATTAACTAATGAAAAACTGTTTTTT. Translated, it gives CASSLGPTGLTNEKLFF. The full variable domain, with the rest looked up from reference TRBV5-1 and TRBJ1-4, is KAGVTQTPRYLIKTRGQQVTLSCSPISGHRSVSWYQQTPGQGLQFLFEYFSETQRNKGNFPGRFSGRQFSNSRSEMNVSTLELGDSALYLCASSLGPTGLTNEKLFFGSGTQLSVL.

CDR3 residues: CASRKGGSTDTQYF. CDR3 DNA: TGTGCCAGCAGAAAGGGGGGCAGCACAGATACGCAGTATTTT. The chain uses TRBV7-9 and TRBJ2-3; D may correspond to TRBD1 or TRBD2 (6 bases each). The CDR3 is 14 residues long. Per the germline V gene, CDR1 is SEHNR and CDR2 is FQNEAQ (reference sequence). Deletions cut 6 bases from V and 0 bases from J, with 10 bases between. Looking up the rest from reference TRBV7-9 and TRBJ2-3 gives the full variable domain: DTGVSQNPRHKITKRGQNVTFRCDPISEHNRLYWYRQTLGQGPEFLTYFQNEAQLEKSRLLSDRFSAERPKGSFSTLEIQRTEQGDSAMYLCASRKGGSTDTQYFGPGTRLTVL.

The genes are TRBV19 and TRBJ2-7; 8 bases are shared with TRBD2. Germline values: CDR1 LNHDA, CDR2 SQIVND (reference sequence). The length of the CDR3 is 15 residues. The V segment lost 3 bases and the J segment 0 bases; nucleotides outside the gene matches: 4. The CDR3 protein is CASSIRGGSSYEQYF. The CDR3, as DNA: TGTGCCAGTAGTATTCGGGGGGGCAGCTCCTACGAGCAGTACTTC. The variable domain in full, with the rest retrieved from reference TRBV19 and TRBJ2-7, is DGGITQSPKYLFRKEGQNVTLSCEQNLNHDAMYWYRQDPGQGLRLIYYSQIVNDFQKGDIAEGYSVSREKKESFPLTVTSAQKNPTAFYLCASSIRGGSSYEQYFGPGTRLTVT.

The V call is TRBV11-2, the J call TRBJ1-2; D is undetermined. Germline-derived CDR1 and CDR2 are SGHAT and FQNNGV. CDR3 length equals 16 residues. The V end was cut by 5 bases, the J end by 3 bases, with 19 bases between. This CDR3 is CASSTLALPRDYGYTF. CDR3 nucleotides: TGTGCCAGCAGCACCTTGGCCTTACCGAGAGACTATGGCTACACCTTC.

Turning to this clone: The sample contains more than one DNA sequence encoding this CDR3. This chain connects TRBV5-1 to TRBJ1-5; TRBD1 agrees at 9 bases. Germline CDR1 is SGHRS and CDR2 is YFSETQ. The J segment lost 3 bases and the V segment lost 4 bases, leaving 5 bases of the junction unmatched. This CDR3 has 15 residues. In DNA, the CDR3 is TGCGCCAGCAGCCCTGGACAGGGGTACAATCAGCCCCAGCATTTT. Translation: CASSPGQGYNQPQHF.

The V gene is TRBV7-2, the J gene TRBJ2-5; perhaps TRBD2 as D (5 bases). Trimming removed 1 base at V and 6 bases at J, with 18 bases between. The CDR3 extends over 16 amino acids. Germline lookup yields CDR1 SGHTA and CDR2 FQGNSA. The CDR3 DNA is TGTGCCAGCAGCTTAGAAGGGCGGGCAGCTTGGCAGACCCAGTACTTC. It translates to CASSLEGRAAWQTQYF.

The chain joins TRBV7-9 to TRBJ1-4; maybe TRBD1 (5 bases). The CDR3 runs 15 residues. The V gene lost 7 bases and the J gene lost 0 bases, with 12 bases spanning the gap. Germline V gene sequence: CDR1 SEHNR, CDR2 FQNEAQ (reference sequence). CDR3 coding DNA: TGTGCCAGCACCCGGGGGTACTCAACTAATGAAAAACTGTTTTTT. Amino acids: CASTRGYSTNEKLFF. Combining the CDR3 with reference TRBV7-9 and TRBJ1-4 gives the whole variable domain DTGVSQNPRHKITKRGQNVTFRCDPISEHNRLYWYRQTLGQGPEFLTYFQNEAQLEKSRLLSDRFSAERPKGSFSTLEIQRTEQGDSAMYLCASTRGYSTNEKLFFGSGTQLSVL.

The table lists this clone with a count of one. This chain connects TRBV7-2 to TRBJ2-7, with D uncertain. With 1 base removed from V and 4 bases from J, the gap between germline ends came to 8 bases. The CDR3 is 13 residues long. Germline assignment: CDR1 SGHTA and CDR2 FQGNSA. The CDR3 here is CASSLEGQYEQYF. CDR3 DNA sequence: TGTGCCAGCAGCTTAGAAGGGCAGTACGAGCAGTACTTC.

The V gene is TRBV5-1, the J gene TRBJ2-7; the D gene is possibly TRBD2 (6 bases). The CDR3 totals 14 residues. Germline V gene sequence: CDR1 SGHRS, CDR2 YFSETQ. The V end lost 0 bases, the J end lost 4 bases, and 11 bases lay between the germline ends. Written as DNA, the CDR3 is TGCGCCAGCAGCTTGGCCGGGAGTAAGTACGAGCAGTACTTC. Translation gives CASSLAGSKYEQYF.

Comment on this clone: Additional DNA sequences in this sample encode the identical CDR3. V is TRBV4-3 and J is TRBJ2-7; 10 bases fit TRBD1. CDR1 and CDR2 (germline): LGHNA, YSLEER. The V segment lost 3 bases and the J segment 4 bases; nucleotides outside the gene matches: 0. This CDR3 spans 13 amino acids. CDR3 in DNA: TGCGCCAGCAGCCAGGACAGGGGGTACGAGCAGTACTTC. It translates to CASSQDRGYEQYF.

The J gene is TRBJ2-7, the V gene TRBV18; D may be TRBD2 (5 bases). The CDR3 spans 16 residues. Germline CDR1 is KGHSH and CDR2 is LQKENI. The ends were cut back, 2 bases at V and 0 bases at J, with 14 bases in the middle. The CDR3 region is CASSPNGGSRSYEQYF. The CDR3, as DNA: TGTGCCAGCTCACCAAATGGCGGGTCACGCTCCTACGAGCAGTACTTC. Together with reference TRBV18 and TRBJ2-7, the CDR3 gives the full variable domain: NAGVMQNPRHLVRRRGQEARLRCSPMKGHSHVYWYRQLPEEGLKFMVYLQKENIIDESGMPKERFSAEFPKEGPSILRIQQVVRGDSAAYFCASSPNGGSRSYEQYFGPGTRLTVT.